The clone carrying this T cell receptor (beta chain) was counted only a few times. Its antigen remains unidentified. The treatment denotes: approximately 9-day PBMC culture with coronavirus spike peptide pools or control peptides (ViraFEST assay). Per germline, CDR1 SGHTA and CDR2 FQGNSA. CDR3 length equals 14 residues. With V trimmed by 5 bases and J by 5 bases, 6 bases remained unmatched. This record comes from a study of vaccination and CD4 T cells after COVID-19. The study sequenced cultured CD4+ T cell DNA using the Oncomine TCR Beta short-read assay. TCRdb used MiXCR to reprocess the PCR reads, holding one entry per CDR3 protein. Among more than 20,000 distinct CDR3 sequences listed, over 45% were seen once.

This sequence was found in a human donor who had recovered from COVID-19. J is TRBJ2-5 and V is TRBV7-2; 9 positions agree with TRBD2. Sequencing used CD4+ T cells from blood, cultured in vitro. The CDR3 loop is CASSQGLAIETQYF. In nucleotides, the CDR3 is TGTGCCAGCAGCCAGGGACTAGCTATCGAGACCCAGTACTTC.